This TCR beta chain originates from a study of OX40 agonist ivuxolimab in advanced cancers. Clones were read by immunoSEQ multiplex PCR, and TCRdb kept only the in-frame ones, dropping some. The repertoire holds about 60,000 clones, with 85% as singletons. The CDR3 loop spans 14 amino acids. V was clipped by 6 bases and J by 10 bases; unmatched bases: 12. Germline values: CDR1 LNHDA, CDR2 SQIVND (reference sequence). The receptor was isolated from an adult with an advanced solid tumor such as melanoma, head and neck, liver or kidney cancer. The sample was CD4+ or CD8+ T cells sorted from blood, taken in a trial of the OX40 agonist ivuxolimab. The chain recombines TRBV19 with TRBJ2-1; 7 positions agree with TRBD1. This CDR3 is CASSDRVPALEQFF. In DNA, the CDR3 is TGTGCCAGTAGCGACAGGGTTCCGGCTTTGGAGCAGTTCTTC.